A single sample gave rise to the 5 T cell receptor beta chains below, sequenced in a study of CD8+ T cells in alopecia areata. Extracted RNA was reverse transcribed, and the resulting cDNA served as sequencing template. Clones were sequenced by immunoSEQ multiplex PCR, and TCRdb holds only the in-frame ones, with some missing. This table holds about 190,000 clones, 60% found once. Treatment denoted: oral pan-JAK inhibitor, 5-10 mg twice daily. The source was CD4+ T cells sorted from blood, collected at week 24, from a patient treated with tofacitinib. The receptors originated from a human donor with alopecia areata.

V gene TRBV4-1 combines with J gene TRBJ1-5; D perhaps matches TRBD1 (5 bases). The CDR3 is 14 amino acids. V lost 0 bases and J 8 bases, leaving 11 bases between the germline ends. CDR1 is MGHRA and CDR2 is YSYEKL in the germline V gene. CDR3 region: CASSQDGAHEPQHF. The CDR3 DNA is TGCGCCAGCAGCCAAGATGGGGCGCACGAGCCCCAGCATTTT.

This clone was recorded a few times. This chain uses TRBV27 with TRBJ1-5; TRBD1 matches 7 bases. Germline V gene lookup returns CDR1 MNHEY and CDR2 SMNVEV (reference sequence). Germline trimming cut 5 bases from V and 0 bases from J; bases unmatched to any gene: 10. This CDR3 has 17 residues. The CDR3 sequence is CASSPQYRGFSNQPQHF. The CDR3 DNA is TGTGCCAGCAGTCCACAATACAGGGGATTTAGCAATCAGCCCCAGCATTTT.

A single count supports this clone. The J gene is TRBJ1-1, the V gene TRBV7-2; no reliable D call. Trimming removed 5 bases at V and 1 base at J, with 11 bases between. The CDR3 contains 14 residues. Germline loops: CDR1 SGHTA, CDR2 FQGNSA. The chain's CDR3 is CASSPGRQNTEAFF. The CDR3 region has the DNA TGTGCCAGCAGCCCAGGACGGCAGAACACTGAAGCTTTCTTT.

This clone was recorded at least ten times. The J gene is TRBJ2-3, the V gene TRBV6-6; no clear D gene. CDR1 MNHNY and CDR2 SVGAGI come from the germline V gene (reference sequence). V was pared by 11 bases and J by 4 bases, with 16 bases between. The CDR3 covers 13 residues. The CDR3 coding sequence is TGTGCCCTAGGGAAGGGCGGCCCAGATACGCAGTATTTT. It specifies CALGKGGPDTQYF.

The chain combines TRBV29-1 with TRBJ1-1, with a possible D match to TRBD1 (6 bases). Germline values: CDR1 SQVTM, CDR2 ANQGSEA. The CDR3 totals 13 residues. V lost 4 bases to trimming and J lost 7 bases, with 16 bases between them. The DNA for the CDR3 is TGCAGCGTTGTACAGGGAGGAGGTGGTGAAGCTTTCTTT. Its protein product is CSVVQGGGGEAFF.